Each of the 22 T cell receptor beta chains below was sequenced from the same sample in a study of identical twins. TCRdb ran MiXCR on the 5' RACE reads and lists one entry per CDR3 protein. This table holds approximately 500,000 distinct CDR3 sequences, about 24% found once. These records were also assigned to another study, of T cells expressing NK-cell markers.

The sample taken for sequencing was CD4+ T cells sorted from blood. The receptors were gathered from a young woman in good health.

This clonotype was observed a handful of times. This chain links TRBV2 with TRBJ1-1; tentative D call: TRBD1 (6 bases). Germline loops: CDR1 SNHLY, CDR2 FYNNEI. This CDR3 is 15 amino acids long. The germline V and J ends were trimmed by 2 bases and 5 bases, with 15 bases remaining between them. The CDR3 region is CASSENFQGLTEAFF. The CDR3 nucleotides read TGTGCCAGCAGTGAAAATTTCCAGGGGCTAACTGAAGCTTTCTTT.

This clonotype was observed a few times. The chain joins TRBV4-3 to TRBJ2-7, with TRBD1 matching 12 bases. The V and J ends lost 0 bases and 12 bases, in that order; junction bases with no gene match: 9. Looked up from germline, CDR1 is LGHNA and CDR2 is YSLEER. The CDR3 sequence is 15 residues long. The CDR3 protein is CASSQDPGQGAHPYF. The CDR3 DNA sequence: TGCGCCAGCAGCCAAGATCCGGGACAGGGGGCCCACCCGTACTTC.

This clonotype was observed a handful of times. The rearrangement joins TRBV15 to TRBJ1-6; D remains ambiguous. V was cut by 3 bases and J by 7 bases, with 7 bases left in between. The CDR3 consists of 13 residues. Germline CDR1 LNHNV, CDR2 YYDKDF (reference sequence). The DNA for the CDR3 is TGTGCCACCAGCAGCAGAAACAATTCACCCCTCCACTTT. It codes for CATSSRNNSPLHF.

This clonotype turned up a few times. V usage is TRBV18 and J usage is TRBJ2-2; 7 bases fit TRBD2. Trimming at V came to 8 bases and at J to 7 bases, leaving 10 bases not matched to a gene. Germline V lookup: CDR1 KGHSH, CDR2 LQKENI. The CDR3 length is 14 residues. In DNA form, the CDR3 reads TGTGCCAGCCTCGCCGGCGGGAGCGACGGGGAGCTGTTTTTT. Protein: CASLAGGSDGELFF.

A few counts support this clonotype. The V gene is TRBV5-1, the J gene TRBJ1-2, with 9 positions matching TRBD1. This CDR3 is built from 14 residues. Germline loops: CDR1 SGHRS, CDR2 YFSETQ. J was trimmed by 7 bases and V by 4 bases; bases with no gene match: 8. CDR3 coding DNA: TGCGCCAGCAGCCTAGACAGGGGGGGGTTTGGCTACACCTTC. Protein: CASSLDRGGFGYTF. Based on the CDR3 plus reference TRBV5-1 and TRBJ1-2, the full variable domain is KAGVTQTPRYLIKTRGQQVTLSCSPISGHRSVSWYQQTPGQGLQFLFEYFSETQRNKGNFPGRFSGRQFSNSRSEMNVSTLELGDSALYLCASSLDRGGFGYTFGSGTRLTVV.

This clonotype was observed a handful of times. The J gene is TRBJ2-1, the V gene TRBV5-5; D is unresolved. Per the germline V gene, CDR1 is SGHKS and CDR2 is YYEKEE (reference sequence). The V and J ends lost 1 base and 8 bases respectively, with 10 bases between them. The CDR3 totals 13 residues. DNA for the CDR3: TGTGCCAGCAGCTTGAGGTACCTCGATGAGCAGTTCTTC. Translated: CASSLRYLDEQFF.

The V call is TRBV12-3 or TRBV12-4, the J call TRBJ1-2; possible D gene TRBD1, 6 bases. The CDR3 contains 15 residues. V gave up 4 bases and J gave up 2 bases, with 14 bases separating them. The CDR3, as DNA: TGTGCCAGCAGTTCTCGACAGGTGAACAACTATGGCTACACCTTC. Amino acids: CASSSRQVNNYGYTF.

This clonotype was counted a few times. V and J are TRBV5-1 and TRBJ2-2; the match to TRBD1 covers 9 bases. Unmatched junction bases numbered 5, after V lost 5 bases and J lost 3 bases. Germline CDR1 is SGHRS and CDR2 is YFSETQ. The CDR3 covers 15 residues. CDR3 residues: CASRGTGFDTGELFF. CDR3 coding DNA: TGCGCCAGCAGAGGGACAGGGTTTGACACCGGGGAGCTGTTTTTT.

V usage is TRBV29-1 and J usage is TRBJ2-7; D gene ambiguous. Trimming pared 6 bases from V and 5 bases from J, leaving 8 bases between. CDR1 and CDR2 from the germline V gene are SQVTM and ANQGSEA. The CDR3 contains 10 residues. CDR3 nucleotides: TGCAGCGTCGAGGACCACGAGCAGTACTTC. The encoded protein is CSVEDHEQYF.

In its sample, this clonotype was seen a few times. The rearrangement uses TRBV12-3 or TRBV12-4 and TRBJ1-3, with D hard to call. This CDR3 is 12 amino acids long. V lost 8 bases, J lost 0 bases, and 5 bases lay in between. In DNA, the CDR3 is TGTGCCAGCGGTAACTCTGGAAACACCATATATTTT. This translates into CASGNSGNTIYF.

The chain joins TRBV7-8 to TRBJ2-4; 8 bases are shared with TRBD1. J gave up 0 bases and V 1 base, and 5 bases lay outside the gene matches. CDR1 and CDR2 (germline): SGHVS, FQNEAQ. This CDR3 is built from 17 residues. The CDR3 DNA reads as TGTGCCAGCAGCTTAGGGTGGACAGGGATAGCCAAAAACATTCAGTACTTC. Protein: CASSLGWTGIAKNIQYF.

This clonotype was seen repeatedly, ten times or more. The rearrangement links TRBV30 to TRBJ1-3; D remains ambiguous. Germline lookup yields CDR1 GTSNPN and CDR2 SVGIG (reference sequence). CDR3 length equals 12 residues. Trimming pared 5 bases from V and 1 base from J, leaving 6 bases between. The CDR3 region is CAWGQSGNTIYF. The DNA of the CDR3 is TGTGCCTGGGGGCAGTCTGGAAACACCATATATTTT. Full variable domain (rest looked up from reference TRBV30 and TRBJ1-3): SQTIHQWPATLVQPVGSPLSLECTVEGTSNPNLYWYRQAAGRGLQLLFYSVGIGQISSEVPQNLSASRPQDRQFILSSKKLLLSDSGFYLCAWGQSGNTIYFGEGSWLTVV.

The chain uses TRBV20-1 and TRBJ2-1; D is perhaps TRBD2 (6 bases). Germline values: CDR1 DFQATT, CDR2 SNEGSKA (reference sequence). The CDR3 is 14 residues long. V lost 4 bases and J 8 bases, leaving 18 bases between the germline ends. The CDR3 loop reads CSATPGTVRDEQFF. CDR3 nucleotides: TGCAGTGCTACTCCCGGGACTGTGCGCGATGAGCAGTTCTTC.

This clonotype was seen just once. The V call is TRBV3-1, the J call TRBJ2-3; TRBD2 aligns across 8 bases. V shed 0 bases, J shed 3 bases, and the junction held 5 bases outside the gene matches. This CDR3 spans 16 amino acids. CDR1 LGHDT and CDR2 YNNKEL come from the germline V gene (reference sequence). The CDR3 nucleotides are TGTGCCAGCAGCCAAGAAGGGACTAGGGGGACAGATACGCAGTATTTT. This encodes CASSQEGTRGTDTQYF.

The genes are TRBV20-1 and TRBJ2-1; possibly TRBD1 for D (6 bases). This CDR3 has 15 residues. Germline V gene sequence: CDR1 DFQATT, CDR2 SNEGSKA (reference sequence). V lost 3 bases and J lost 4, with 16 bases in between. CDR3 bases: TGCAGTGCTAGGTCGGATAGGGGGTTATACAATGAGCAGTTCTTC. Residues: CSARSDRGLYNEQFF.

This clonotype was seen just once. V and J are TRBV6-2 or TRBV6-3 and TRBJ1-5; D ambiguous. The V gene lost 5 bases and the J gene lost 5 bases, with 16 bases spanning the gap. From germline, CDR1 is MNHEY and CDR2 SVGEGT. This CDR3 has 15 residues. The CDR3 protein is CASSPWAPLHQPQHF. The CDR3 DNA is TGTGCCAGCAGTCCCTGGGCTCCGCTCCATCAGCCCCAGCATTTT.

This clonotype has only a few counts. CDR3 in amino acids: CASRGDKYEQYF. The CDR3 coding sequence is TGTGCCAGCAGGGGGGACAAATACGAGCAGTACTTC. This chain uses TRBV6-5 with TRBJ2-7; perhaps TRBD1 as D (6 bases). V gave up 6 bases and J gave up 4 bases, with 10 bases separating them. Germline V gene lookup returns CDR1 MNHEY and CDR2 SVGAGI. The CDR3 extends over 12 amino acids.

This chain links TRBV5-1 with TRBJ1-1, with 7 bases aligning to TRBD1. Looked up from germline, CDR1 is SGHRS and CDR2 is YFSETQ. The CDR3 is made up of 14 amino acids. V lost 2 bases to trimming and J lost 3 bases; unmatched junction nucleotides: 4. The chain's CDR3 is CASSLPGQYTEAFF. The CDR3 region has the DNA TGCGCCAGCAGCTTACCGGGACAGTACACTGAAGCTTTCTTT.

In this sample, this clonotype turned up a few times. The V call is TRBV7-2, the J call TRBJ2-7; TRBD1 matches at 8 bases. CDR1 SGHTA and CDR2 FQGNSA come from the germline V gene. V was pared by 5 bases and J by 1 base, with 7 bases of the junction left unmatched. The CDR3 has 15 residues. CDR3 in amino acids: CASSIRGQGSYEQYF. CDR3 coding DNA: TGTGCCAGCAGCATCCGTGGACAGGGTTCCTACGAGCAGTACTTC.

The gene calls are TRBV2 and TRBJ2-7, with D uncertain. CDR3 length equals 11 residues. V lost 8 bases to trimming and J lost 12 bases, with 17 bases between them. Germline CDR1 and CDR2: SNHLY and FYNNEI. The CDR3: CASSEGFLRYF. CDR3 sequence (DNA): TGTGCCAGCTCCGAAGGTTTTTTACGGTACTTC.

The rearrangement links TRBV20-1 to TRBJ2-3; perhaps TRBD1 as D (6 bases). The CDR3 contains 12 residues. Trimming removed 3 bases at V and 6 bases at J, with 10 bases between. Germline V gives CDR1 DFQATT, CDR2 SNEGSKA (reference sequence). The CDR3 loop is CSASRGRDTQYF. The CDR3 nucleotides read TGCAGTGCTAGCAGGGGCCGGGATACGCAGTATTTT.

This clonotype was detected a few times. CDR3 DNA: TGTGCCAGCAGTTTAGGGCTGGAAACGACAGATACGCAGTATTTT. It translates to CASSLGLETTDTQYF. This chain connects TRBV12-3 or TRBV12-4 to TRBJ2-3; unclear D gene. The CDR3 spans 15 residues. Trimming left V 1 base short and J 3 bases short, with 11 bases between.